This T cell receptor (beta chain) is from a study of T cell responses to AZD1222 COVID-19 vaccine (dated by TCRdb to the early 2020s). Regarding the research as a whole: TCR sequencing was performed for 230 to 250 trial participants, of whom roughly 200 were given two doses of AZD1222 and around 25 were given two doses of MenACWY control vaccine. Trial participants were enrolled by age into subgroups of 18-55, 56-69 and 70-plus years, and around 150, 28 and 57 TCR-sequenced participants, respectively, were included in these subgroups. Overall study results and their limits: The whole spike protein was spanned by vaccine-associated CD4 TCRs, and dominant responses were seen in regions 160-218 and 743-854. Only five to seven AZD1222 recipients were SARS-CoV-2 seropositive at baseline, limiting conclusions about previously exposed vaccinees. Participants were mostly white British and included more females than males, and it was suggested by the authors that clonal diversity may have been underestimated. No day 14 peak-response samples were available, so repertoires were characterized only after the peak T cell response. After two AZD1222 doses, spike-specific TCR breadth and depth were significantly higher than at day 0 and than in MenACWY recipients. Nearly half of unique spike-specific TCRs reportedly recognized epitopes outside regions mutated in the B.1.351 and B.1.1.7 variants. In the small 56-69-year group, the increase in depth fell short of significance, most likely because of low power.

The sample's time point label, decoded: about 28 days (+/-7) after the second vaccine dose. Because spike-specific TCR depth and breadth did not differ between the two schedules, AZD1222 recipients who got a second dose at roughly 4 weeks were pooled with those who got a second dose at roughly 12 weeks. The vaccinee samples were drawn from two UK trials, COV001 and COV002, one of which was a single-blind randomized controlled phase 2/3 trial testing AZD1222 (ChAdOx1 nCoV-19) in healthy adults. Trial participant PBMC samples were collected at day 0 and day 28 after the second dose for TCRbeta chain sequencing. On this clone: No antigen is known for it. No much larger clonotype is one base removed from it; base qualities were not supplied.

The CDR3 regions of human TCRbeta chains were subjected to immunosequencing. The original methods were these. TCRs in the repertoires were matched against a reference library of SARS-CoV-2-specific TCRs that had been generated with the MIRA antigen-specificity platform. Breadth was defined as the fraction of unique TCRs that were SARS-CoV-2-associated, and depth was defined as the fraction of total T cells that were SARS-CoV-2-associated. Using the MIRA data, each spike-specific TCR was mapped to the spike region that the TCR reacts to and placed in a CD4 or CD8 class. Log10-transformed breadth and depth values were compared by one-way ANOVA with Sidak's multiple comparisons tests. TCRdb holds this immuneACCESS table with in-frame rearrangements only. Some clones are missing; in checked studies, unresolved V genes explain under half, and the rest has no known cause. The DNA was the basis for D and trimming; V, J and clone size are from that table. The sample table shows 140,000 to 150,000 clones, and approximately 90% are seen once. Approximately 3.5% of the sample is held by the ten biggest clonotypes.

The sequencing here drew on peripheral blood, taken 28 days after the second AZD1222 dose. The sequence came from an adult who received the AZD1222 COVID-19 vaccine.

The CDR3 reads CASSGSGSTNEKLFF. The DNA sequence reads TGTGCCAGCAGCGGGTCTGGATCAACTAATGAAAAACTGTTTTTT. The chain uses TRBV7-9 and TRBJ1-4, with no reliable assignment of the D segment. The germline ends are 10 bases apart after V is trimmed by 5 bases and J by 0 bases. The CDR3 measures 15 amino acids from cysteine to phenylalanine. Of all the DNA, just the CDR3 is kept, 45 bases in frame from base 1. Based on the germline V gene (reference sequence), the CDR1 and CDR2 sequences are SEHNR and FQNEAQ.